The present entry profiles one T cell receptor beta chain with its context. Under the authors' procedure: The assay estimated nucleated cells by amplifying reference gene primers. The assay was immunoSEQ multiplex PCR, and TCRdb's table has in-frame clones only and misses some. V, J and clone size are taken as reported in that table, and D and trimming were inferred from the DNA itself. The table has roughly 120,000 clones, roughly nine tenths seen once. The sample originates from a study of blood T cell repertoires in COVID-19. Overall study: There were acute and convalescent COVID-19 samples, and they came from the United States, Italy and Spain. The analysed material was cDNA or gDNA that came from T cells, B-cell-depleted T cells, or PBMCs.

Germline-derived CDR1 and CDR2 are SNHLY and FYNNEI. V was cut by 7 bases and J by 1 base, with 10 bases left in between. The length of the CDR3 is 13 residues. The source of this sequence is a man aged 50 to 60 with active COVID-19. The rearrangement uses TRBV2 and TRBJ2-5; tentative D call: TRBD2 (6 bases). Sample: peripheral blood. CDR3: CASTGLVQETQYF. The CDR3 DNA sequence: TGTGCCAGCACGGGACTCGTCCAAGAGACCCAGTACTTC.